These 21 T cell receptor beta chains were all obtained from the same sample, sequenced in a study of T cells in localized non-small cell lung cancer. Profiling relied on immunoSEQ multiplex PCR, and the TCRdb table lists in-frame clones only, not all of them. This sample has thousands of clones; about 22% occur once, and the top ten carry approximately 9.5%. Sample: lung tumor tissue, taken before any cancer treatment. The origin of the receptors is a woman aged 35-70 years with stage I squamous cell lung carcinoma.

Concerning this clone: At one boundary the junction diverges from the germline segment, which might be a read error. The chain uses TRBV28 and TRBJ1-2; D possibly corresponds to TRBD1 (6 bases). Germline V lookup: CDR1 MDHEN, CDR2 SYDVKM. This CDR3 contains 13 residues. CDR3 loop: CASSLGHQGIPSF. CDR3 nucleotides: TGTGCCAGCAGTTTAGGGCATCAGGGGATTCCCTCCTTC.

J is TRBJ1-1 and V is TRBV23-1; weak D call: TRBD1 (5 bases). TRBV23-1 falls under the ORF class, with uncertain function. Trimming cost V 6 bases and J 4 bases, with 21 bases left between them. The CDR3 is made up of 16 amino acids. Here the CDR3 reads CASSQGREQVGTEAFF. CDR3 sequence (DNA): TGCGCCAGCAGCCAAGGTAGGGAACAGGTCGGCACTGAAGCTTTCTTT.

The chain couples TRBV30 to TRBJ1-1; 8 bases map to TRBD1. Per germline, CDR1 GTSNPN and CDR2 SVGIG (reference sequence). CDR3 size: 13 residues. With V trimmed by 7 bases and J by 7 bases, 11 bases remained unmatched. The CDR3 coding sequence is TGTGCCTTGTACGGACAGGGCTCGGATGAAGCTTTCTTT. This translates into CALYGQGSDEAFF. The entire variable domain, with the rest obtained from reference TRBV30 and TRBJ1-1, is as follows: SQTIHQWPATLVQPVGSPLSLECTVEGTSNPNLYWYRQAAGRGLQLLFYSVGIGQISSEVPQNLSASRPQDRQFILSSKKLLLSDSGFYLCALYGQGSDEAFFGQGTRLTVV.

This clone appeared a few times. The chain recombines TRBV9 with TRBJ1-2; D remains ambiguous. The germline CDR1 and CDR2 sequences are SGDLS and YYNGEE. V lost 0 bases, J lost 6 bases, and 9 bases lay in between. The CDR3 contains 13 residues. CDR3 loop: CASSVGEKNGYTF. The CDR3 DNA reads as TGTGCCAGCAGCGTAGGGGAAAAAAATGGCTACACCTTC.

The CDR3 sequence: CASSYLSGGSYEQYF. The CDR3 nucleotides are TGTGCCAGCAGTTACCTCTCCGGCGGGTCCTACGAGCAGTACTTC. The chain carries TRBV6-8 and TRBJ2-7; D possibly corresponds to TRBD2 (5 bases). CDR1 is MNHGY and CDR2 is SAAAGT in the germline V gene. V was cut by 2 bases and J by 1 base, with 12 bases left in between. The CDR3 is made up of 15 amino acids.

This clone was detected a few times. The chain carries TRBV29-1 and TRBJ2-3; TRBD2 might be the D (6 bases). The length of the CDR3 is 14 residues. V shed 6 bases and J shed 1 base, with 14 bases lying between them. In germline, CDR1 is SQVTM, CDR2 ANQGSEA. The CDR3, as DNA: TGCAGCGTCCGGGACTCGGGGGGCACAGATACGCAGTATTTT. The encoded protein is CSVRDSGGTDTQYF.

By its share, this clone is large. The genes are TRBV6-8 and TRBJ1-6; D is unclear. V was cut by 3 bases and J by 6 bases, with 24 bases left in between. The CDR3 extends over 19 amino acids. In germline, CDR1 is MNHGY, CDR2 SAAAGT. The CDR3 loop reads CASSYGRDSLLTRNSPLHF. The DNA of the CDR3 is TGTGCCAGCAGTTATGGGCGAGATTCCTTGCTAACGCGTAATTCACCCCTCCACTTT.

The rearrangement links TRBV9 to TRBJ2-6; D is uncertain. The CDR3 contains 15 residues. The V gene's germline CDR1 is SGDLS and CDR2 YYNGEE. Trimming removed 4 bases from V and 1 base from J, with 9 bases in between. As DNA, the CDR3 is TGTGCCAGCAGCTTGATGCGATCTGGGGCCAACGTCCTGACTTTC. Translated: CASSLMRSGANVLTF.

J is TRBJ2-7 and V is TRBV5-1; either TRBD1 or TRBD2 may fit D (6 bases each). The CDR3 length is 14 residues. Trimming shortened V by 5 bases and J by 0 bases, and 12 bases separated the two germline ends. In germline, CDR1 is SGHRS, CDR2 YFSETQ. CDR3 DNA sequence: TGCGCCAGCAGAGTAGGGGGGAACTCCTACGAGCAGTACTTC. Translated: CASRVGGNSYEQYF.

The rearrangement links TRBV18 to TRBJ1-4; D ambiguous. The germline CDR1 and CDR2 sequences are KGHSH and LQKENI. The CDR3 extends over 15 amino acids. V was pared by 3 bases and J by 0 bases, with 8 bases between. The CDR3 sequence is CASSPTASTNEKLFF. The CDR3, as DNA: TGTGCCAGCTCACCCACAGCTTCAACTAATGAAAAACTGTTTTTT.

This chain connects TRBV9 to TRBJ1-1, with 9 bases identical to TRBD1. This CDR3 region has 16 residues. Per the germline V gene, CDR1 is SGDLS and CDR2 is YYNGEE. The ends lost 2 bases at V and 5 bases at J; junction bases unmatched: 10. This chain's CDR3 is CASSVSPDRGGTEAFF. Written as DNA, the CDR3 is TGTGCCAGCAGCGTTAGCCCGGACAGGGGAGGGACTGAAGCTTTCTTT.

V is TRBV6-8 and J is TRBJ2-5, with 11 bases identical to TRBD2. Per germline, CDR1 MNHGY and CDR2 SAAAGT. Trimming removed 6 bases from V and 0 bases from J; junction bases left unmatched: 3. The CDR3 is 15 residues long. CDR3 protein: CASRLAGVYQETQYF. CDR3 sequence (DNA): TGTGCCAGCAGACTAGCGGGAGTGTACCAAGAGACCCAGTACTTC.

V and J are TRBV10-2 and TRBJ2-3, with 9 positions matching TRBD2. This CDR3 has 13 residues. The germline gives CDR1 WSHSY, CDR2 SAAADI. Trimming took 7 bases from V and 2 from J; bases not matched to a gene: 1. The chain's CDR3 is CASTSGATDTQYF. DNA of the CDR3: TGCGCCAGCACTAGCGGGGCCACAGATACGCAGTATTTT.

This clone has just a few counts. The rearrangement links TRBV25-1 to TRBJ2-1; 14 bases fit TRBD2. The junction had 6 bases not matched to a gene; V was cut back by 3 bases and J by 8 bases. The CDR3 is made up of 16 amino acids. The germline V gene encodes CDR1 MGHDK and CDR2 SYGVNS. CDR3 loop: CASSDLSGLAGDEQFF. Written as DNA, the CDR3 is TGTGCCAGCAGTGACTTATCGGGACTAGCGGGGGATGAGCAGTTCTTC.

The V gene is TRBV29-1, the J gene TRBJ2-3, with 7 bases that match TRBD1. CDR1 and CDR2 from the germline V gene are SQVTM and ANQGSEA. CDR3 length equals 14 residues. The trim removed 0 bases at V and 0 bases at J, leaving 0 bases unmatched. The chain's CDR3 is CSVEETGSTDTQYF. CDR3 nucleotides: TGCAGCGTTGAAGAGACAGGGAGCACAGATACGCAGTATTTT.

The rearrangement uses TRBV30 and TRBJ2-7, with 7 bases lining up with TRBD1. The germline V gene has CDR1 GTSNPN and CDR2 SVGIG (reference sequence). The CDR3 length is 13 residues. V shed 5 bases, J shed 2 bases, and the junction held 6 bases outside the gene matches. The CDR3 reads CAWVDRVAYEQYF. For the CDR3, the DNA is TGTGCCTGGGTAGACAGGGTCGCCTACGAGCAGTACTTC. The variable domain in full, completed from reference TRBV30 and TRBJ2-7, reads SQTIHQWPATLVQPVGSPLSLECTVEGTSNPNLYWYRQAAGRGLQLLFYSVGIGQISSEVPQNLSASRPQDRQFILSSKKLLLSDSGFYLCAWVDRVAYEQYFGPGTRLTVT.

V is TRBV6-8 and J is TRBJ2-7; 8 bases map to TRBD2. The CDR3 is 13 amino acids. The V gene end was trimmed by 11 bases and the J gene end by 4 bases; junction bases not matched to a gene: 10. Germline V gene lookup returns CDR1 MNHGY and CDR2 SAAAGT. The CDR3 reads CAVTSAEGYEQYF. The CDR3 DNA reads as TGTGCCGTGACTAGCGCCGAGGGTTACGAGCAGTACTTC.

The rearrangement links TRBV4-1 to TRBJ2-1; D is uncertain. The germline V gene has CDR1 MGHRA and CDR2 YSYEKL. The CDR3 is made up of 12 amino acids. V lost 3 bases and J lost 3, with 3 bases in between. The CDR3 sequence is CASSHGYNEQFF. The DNA of the CDR3 is TGCGCCAGCAGCCACGGCTACAATGAGCAGTTCTTC.

This clone was picked up a small number of times. The rearrangement links TRBV6-8 to TRBJ2-3; TRBD2 matches at 12 bases. The V gene's germline CDR1 is MNHGY and CDR2 SAAAGT. The CDR3 has 14 amino acids. Germline trimming cut 6 bases from V and 4 bases from J; bases unmatched to any gene: 2. As DNA, the CDR3 is TGTGCCAGCAGGCGACTAGCGGGGGCAGATACGCAGTATTTT. Amino acids: CASRRLAGADTQYF.

J is TRBJ1-4 and V is TRBV9; maybe TRBD1 (5 bases). The CDR3 is made up of 16 amino acids. V dropped 1 base and J dropped 10 bases, with 20 bases sitting between them. The germline CDR1 and CDR2 sequences are SGDLS and YYNGEE. Here the CDR3 reads CASSVSVGEGTGKLFF. The CDR3 DNA sequence: TGTGCCAGCAGCGTATCGGTGGGGGAGGGCACTGGAAAACTGTTTTTT.

The sample holds a few counts of this clone. The V and J genes are TRBV30 and TRBJ1-6; D might be TRBD1 (5 bases). This CDR3 comprises 15 residues. Germline assignment: CDR1 GTSNPN and CDR2 SVGIG (reference sequence). V was clipped by 3 bases and J by 3 bases, with 12 bases between them. The CDR3 DNA reads TGTGCCTGGAGGGACACGAAATACTATAATTCACCCCTCCACTTT. Translating gives CAWRDTKYYNSPLHF.